These T cell receptor beta chains were read from a single sample in a study of CD8+ T cells in alopecia areata. The protocol was immunoSEQ multiplex PCR, while the TCRdb copy is restricted to in-frame clones and leaves out a portion. The sample yields 110,000 to 150,000 clones, about half seen once. The sequencing used CD4+ T cells sorted from blood, collected at week 0. The receptor source for this set is a human donor with alopecia areata. CDR3s include the opening cysteine and the closing phenylalanine or tryptophan. Fields, in order: clone size, V gene, D gene, J gene, CDR3 DNA, CDR3 protein. D genes are given only for firm matches. Some rows mark clone size as missing; the rest say once, few, many or name a class of expanded clone.

clone size: NA; V gene: TRBV5-6; D gene: TRBD2; J gene: TRBJ2-3; CDR3 DNA: TGTGCCAGCAGCTCCGGACTAGCGGGAGGGGCAGATACGCAGTATTTT; CDR3 protein: CASSSGLAGGADTQYF
clone size: NA; V gene: TRBV30; D gene: TRBD1; J gene: TRBJ1-2; CDR3 DNA: TGTGCCTGGACCAAGGACAGGGGAGACTATGGCTACACCTTC; CDR3 protein: CAWTKDRGDYGYTF
clone size: NA; V gene: TRBV6-5; D gene: NA; J gene: TRBJ1-2; CDR3 DNA: TGTGCCAGCAGTTACTCGGTAGGAAGGAACGTTTATGGCTACACCTTC; CDR3 protein: CASSYSVGRNVYGYTF
clone size: few; V gene: TRBV7-6; D gene: NA; J gene: TRBJ2-7; CDR3 DNA: TGTGCCAGCAGCTTTCCCCAGGGATACGAGCAGTACTTC; CDR3 protein: CASSFPQGYEQYF
clone size: NA; V gene: TRBV5-1; D gene: TRBD1; J gene: TRBJ2-5; CDR3 DNA: TGCGCCAGCAGCAGAGACAGGGTCGGAGAGACCCAGTACTTC; CDR3 protein: CASSRDRVGETQYF
clone size: few; V gene: TRBV7-9; D gene: NA; J gene: TRBJ1-1; CDR3 DNA: TGTGCCAGCAGCTTTACGGGAGACACTGAAGCTTTCTTT; CDR3 protein: CASSFTGDTEAFF
clone size: few; V gene: TRBV5-1; D gene: NA; J gene: TRBJ2-7; CDR3 DNA: TGCGCCAGCAGTACGGGACGGTACTCCTACGAGCAGTACTTC; CDR3 protein: CASSTGRYSYEQYF
clone size: few; V gene: TRBV4-1; D gene: NA; J gene: TRBJ2-4; CDR3 DNA: TGCGCCAGCAGCCAACAGGGAATAAACATTCAGTACTTC; CDR3 protein: CASSQQGINIQYF
clone size: few; V gene: TRBV19; D gene: NA; J gene: TRBJ1-2; CDR3 DNA: TGTGCCAGTAGTTTCAGGGGATCTAACTATGGCTACACCTTC; CDR3 protein: CASSFRGSNYGYTF
clone size: NA; V gene: TRBV30; D gene: NA; J gene: TRBJ1-5; CDR3 DNA: TGTGCCTGGCGACCGGATCGGGAACAGCCCCAGCATTTT; CDR3 protein: CAWRPDREQPQHF
clone size: few; V gene: TRBV4-1; D gene: NA; J gene: TRBJ2-3; CDR3 DNA: TGCGCCAGCAGCCCCTGGGGGGATACGCAGTATTTT; CDR3 protein: CASSPWGDTQYF
clone size: few; V gene: TRBV29-1; D gene: NA; J gene: TRBJ2-3; CDR3 DNA: TGCAGCGTGCAGGGGAGGATGACAGATACGCAGTATTTT; CDR3 protein: CSVQGRMTDTQYF
clone size: NA; V gene: TRBV7-8; D gene: TRBD2; J gene: TRBJ2-1; CDR3 DNA: TGTGCCAGCAGTCGGACTAGCGGGACGCACAATGAGCAGTTCTTC; CDR3 protein: CASSRTSGTHNEQFF